This TCR beta chain was sequenced in a study of T cell clonotyping in hematopoietic cell transplantation. This CDR3 has 13 amino acids. Germline CDR1 reads MNHEY; CDR2 reads SVGAGI. Whole-study results and caveats: Graft donor and pretransplant recipient Inverse Simpson Index values predicted broader posttransplant TCR diversity. CD4 and CD8 repertoire contributions could not be separated without sorting. After transplant, recipient diversity fell while pathologically expanded clonotypes grew through day 180.

A word on this clone: Its antigen remains unknown. This clone may be a read error of a much larger clone one base away.

The table came from immunoSEQ multiplex PCR; TCRdb's copy has only in-frame clones and leaves some out. Of 15,000 or so clones detected, roughly 88% appear once; the ten largest clones hold 3.5% to 4.5%. Sample: peripheral blood mononuclear cells. The chain couples TRBV6-5 to TRBJ1-3; D gene ambiguous. The receptor comes from a woman in her 40s in good health. Some clones in this sample may be carry-over from other donors' samples. The CDR3 DNA reads as TGTGCCTGCAGTTATAGCTCTGGAAACACCATATATTTT. Amino acids: CACSYSSGNTIYF.